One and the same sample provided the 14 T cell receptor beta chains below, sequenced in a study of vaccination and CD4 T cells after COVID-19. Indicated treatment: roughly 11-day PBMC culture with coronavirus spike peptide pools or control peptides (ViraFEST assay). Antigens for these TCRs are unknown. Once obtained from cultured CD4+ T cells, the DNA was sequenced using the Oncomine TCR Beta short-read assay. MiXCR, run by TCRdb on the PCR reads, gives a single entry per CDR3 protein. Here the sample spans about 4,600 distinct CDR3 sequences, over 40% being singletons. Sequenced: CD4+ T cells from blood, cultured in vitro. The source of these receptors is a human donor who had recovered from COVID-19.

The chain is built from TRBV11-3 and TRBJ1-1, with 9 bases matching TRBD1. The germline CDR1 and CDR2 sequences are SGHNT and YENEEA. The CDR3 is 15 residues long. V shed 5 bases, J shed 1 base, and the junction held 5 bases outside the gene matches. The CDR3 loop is CASSPGQGRNTEAFF. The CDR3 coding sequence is TGTGCCAGCAGCCCGGGACAGGGAAGGAACACTGAAGCTTTCTTT. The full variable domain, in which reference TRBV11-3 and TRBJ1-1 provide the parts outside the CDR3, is EAGVVQSPRYKIIEKKQPVAFWCNPISGHNTLYWYLQNLGQGPELLIRYENEEAVDDSQLPKDRFSAERLKGVDSTLKIQPAELGDSAVYLCASSPGQGRNTEAFFGQGTRLTVV.

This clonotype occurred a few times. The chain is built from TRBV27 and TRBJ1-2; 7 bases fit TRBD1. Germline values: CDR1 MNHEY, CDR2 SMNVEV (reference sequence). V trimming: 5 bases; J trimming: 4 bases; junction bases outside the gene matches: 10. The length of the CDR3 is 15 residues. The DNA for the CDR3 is TGTGCCAGCAGTCCCCTGGACAGGCTAACCTATGGCTACACCTTC. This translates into CASSPLDRLTYGYTF.

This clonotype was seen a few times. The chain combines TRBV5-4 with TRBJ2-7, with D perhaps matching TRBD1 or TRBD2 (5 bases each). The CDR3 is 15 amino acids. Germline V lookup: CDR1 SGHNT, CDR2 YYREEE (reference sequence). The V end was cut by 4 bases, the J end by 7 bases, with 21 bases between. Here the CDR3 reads CASSPRPGTTTEQYF. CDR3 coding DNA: TGTGCCAGCAGCCCTAGGCCTGGGACCACCACGGAGCAGTACTTC.

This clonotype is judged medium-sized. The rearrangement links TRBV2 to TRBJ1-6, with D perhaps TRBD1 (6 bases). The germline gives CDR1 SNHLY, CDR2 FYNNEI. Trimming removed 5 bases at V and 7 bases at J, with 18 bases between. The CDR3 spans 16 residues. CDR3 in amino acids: CASSLQGWVSNSPLHF. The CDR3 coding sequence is TGTGCCAGCAGTCTACAGGGATGGGTCTCCAATTCACCCCTCCACTTT. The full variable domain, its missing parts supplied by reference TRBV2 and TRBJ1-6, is EPEVTQTPSHQVTQMGQEVILRCVPISNHLYFYWYRQILGQKVEFLVSFYNNEISEKSEIFDDQFSVERPDGSNFTLKIRSTKLEDSAMYFCASSLQGWVSNSPLHFGNGTRLTVT.

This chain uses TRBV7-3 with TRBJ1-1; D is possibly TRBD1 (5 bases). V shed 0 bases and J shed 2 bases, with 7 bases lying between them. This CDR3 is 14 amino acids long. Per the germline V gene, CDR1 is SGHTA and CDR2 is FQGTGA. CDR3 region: CASSLTGPNTEAFF. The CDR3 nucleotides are TGTGCCAGCAGCTTAACGGGGCCAAACACTGAAGCTTTCTTT.

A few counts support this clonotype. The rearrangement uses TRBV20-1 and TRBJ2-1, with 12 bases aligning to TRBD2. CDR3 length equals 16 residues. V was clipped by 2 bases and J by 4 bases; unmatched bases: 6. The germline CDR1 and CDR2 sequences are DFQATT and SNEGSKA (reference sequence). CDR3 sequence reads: CSARRTSGILYNEQFF. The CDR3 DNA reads TGCAGTGCTAGAAGGACTAGCGGGATACTGTACAATGAGCAGTTCTTC.

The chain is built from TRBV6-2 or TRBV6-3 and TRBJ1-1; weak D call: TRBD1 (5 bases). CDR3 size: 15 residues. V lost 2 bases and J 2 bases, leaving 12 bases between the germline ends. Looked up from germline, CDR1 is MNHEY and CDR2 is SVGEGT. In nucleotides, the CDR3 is TGTGCCAGCAGTTACCCCAGGGACGGTAACACTGAAGCTTTCTTT. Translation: CASSYPRDGNTEAFF.

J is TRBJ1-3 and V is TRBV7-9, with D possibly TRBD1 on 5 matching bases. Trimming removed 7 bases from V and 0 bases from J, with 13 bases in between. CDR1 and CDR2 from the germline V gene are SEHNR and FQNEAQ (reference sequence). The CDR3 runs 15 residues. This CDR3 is CASIPGLTSGNTIYF. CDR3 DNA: TGTGCCAGCATTCCAGGGTTAACCTCTGGAAACACCATATATTTT.

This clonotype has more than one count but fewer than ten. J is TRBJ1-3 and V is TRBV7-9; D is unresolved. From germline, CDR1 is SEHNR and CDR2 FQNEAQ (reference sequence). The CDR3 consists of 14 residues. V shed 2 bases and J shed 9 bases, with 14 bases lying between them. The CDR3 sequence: CASSLMSPDSTIYF. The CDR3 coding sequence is TGTGCCAGCAGCTTAATGAGCCCCGATAGCACCATATATTTT.

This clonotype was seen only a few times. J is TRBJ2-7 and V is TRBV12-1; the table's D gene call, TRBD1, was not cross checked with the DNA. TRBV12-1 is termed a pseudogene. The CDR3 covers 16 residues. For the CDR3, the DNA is TGTGCCAGCATCCCCTCGTGGACACATTTGAACTACGAGCAGTACTTC. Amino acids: CASIPSWTHLNYEQYF.

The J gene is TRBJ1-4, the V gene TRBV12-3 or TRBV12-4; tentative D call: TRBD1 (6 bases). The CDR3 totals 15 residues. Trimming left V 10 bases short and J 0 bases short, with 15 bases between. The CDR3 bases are TGTGCCACCTCTCGGGGGGCCGCAACTAATGAAAAACTGTTTTTT. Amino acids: CATSRGAATNEKLFF.

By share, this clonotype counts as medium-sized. The CDR3 bases are TGCAGTGCTGGGGGGAGGACCCAGTACTTC. As protein: CSAGGRTQYF. V gene TRBV20-1 combines with J gene TRBJ2-5, with D tentatively TRBD2 (6 bases). Germline V gene lookup returns CDR1 DFQATT and CDR2 SNEGSKA (reference sequence). V dropped 5 bases and J dropped 7 bases, with 8 bases sitting between them. There are 10 residues in the CDR3.

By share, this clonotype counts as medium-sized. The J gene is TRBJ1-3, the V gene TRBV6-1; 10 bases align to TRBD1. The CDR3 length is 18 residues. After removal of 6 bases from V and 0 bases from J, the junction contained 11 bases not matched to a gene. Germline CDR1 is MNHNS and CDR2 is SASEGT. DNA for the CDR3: TGTGCCAGCAGATCTACTCCGGGACAGGGGTTCTCTGGAAACACCATATATTTT. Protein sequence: CASRSTPGQGFSGNTIYF.

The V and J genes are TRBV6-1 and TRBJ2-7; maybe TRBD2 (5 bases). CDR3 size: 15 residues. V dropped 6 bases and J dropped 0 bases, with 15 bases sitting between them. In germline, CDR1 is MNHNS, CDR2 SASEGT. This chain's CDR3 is CASSRDASSSYEQYF. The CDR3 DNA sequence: TGTGCCAGCAGCCGAGACGCTAGCAGCTCCTACGAGCAGTACTTC.